The 11 T cell receptor beta chains reported below all come from one sample, sequenced in a study of PD-L1 blockade in urothelial cancer. The assay was immunoSEQ multiplex PCR, and TCRdb's table has in-frame clones only and misses some. The sample has tens of thousands of clones, 88% seen once; the top ten hold roughly 3.6%. The sample here was PBMCs, taken around atezolizumab (anti-PD-L1) treatment. The receptors originated from a man aged 50-60 years with urothelial cancer.

This clone came up once. This chain connects TRBV11-3 to TRBJ2-1, with 9 bases lining up with TRBD1. There are 16 residues in the CDR3. Germline V CDR1 and CDR2: SGHNT, YENEEA. V shed 5 bases, J shed 8 bases, and the junction held 13 bases outside the gene matches. The CDR3 reads CASSLGGGTGTHEQFF. In DNA form, the CDR3 reads TGTGCCAGCAGCCTAGGGGGAGGGACAGGGACACATGAGCAGTTCTTC.

The chain is built from TRBV10-3 and TRBJ2-1; TRBD1 matches 7 bases. Germline V lookup: CDR1 ENHRY, CDR2 SYGVKD. This CDR3 contains 11 residues. Trimming at V came to 8 bases and at J to 6 bases, leaving 1 base not matched to a gene. The CDR3 loop is CAIRDSNEQFF. The CDR3 region has the DNA TGTGCCATCCGGGACAGCAATGAGCAGTTCTTC.

The genes are TRBV30 and TRBJ2-7; 7 bases map to TRBD1. J lost 1 base, V lost 3 bases, and 0 bases had no gene match. The CDR3 spans 12 residues. CDR1 GTSNPN and CDR2 SVGIG come from the germline V gene (reference sequence). This CDR3 reads CAWSRGSYEQYF. CDR3 coding DNA: TGTGCCTGGAGCAGGGGGTCCTACGAGCAGTACTTC.

This chain links TRBV5-1 with TRBJ2-1; 11 nucleotides align to TRBD2. The CDR3 sequence is 17 residues long. The V and J ends lost 7 bases and 9 bases, in that order; junction bases with no gene match: 18. Germline V gene lookup returns CDR1 SGHRS and CDR2 YFSETQ. The CDR3 sequence: CASSKSPLAGGISEQFF. In DNA, the CDR3 is TGCGCCAGCTCCAAGTCCCCCCTAGCGGGGGGTATTAGTGAGCAGTTCTTC.

This sequence joins TRBV6-5 and TRBJ2-1; TRBD1 is a possible D gene (5 bases). The V end lost 0 bases, the J end lost 2 bases, and 8 bases lay between the germline ends. The length of the CDR3 is 15 residues. Germline-derived CDR1 and CDR2 are MNHEY and SVGAGI. CDR3 nucleotides: TGTGCCAGCAGTTACTCGCCAGGGACCTACAATGAGCAGTTCTTC. This encodes CASSYSPGTYNEQFF.

The rearrangement joins TRBV19 to TRBJ2-1; D is possibly TRBD2 (6 bases). Germline V gives CDR1 LNHDA, CDR2 SQIVND (reference sequence). V dropped 1 base and J dropped 6 bases, with 16 bases sitting between them. The CDR3 covers 16 residues. The CDR3 DNA reads TGTGCCAGTAGTATAGGCCCGCCACCGGGACTCAATGAGCAGTTCTTC. It codes for CASSIGPPPGLNEQFF.

V and J are TRBV10-3 and TRBJ2-1; 10 bases map to TRBD1. Germline assignment: CDR1 ENHRY and CDR2 SYGVKD. Trimming removed 3 bases from V and 9 bases from J; junction bases left unmatched: 8. This CDR3 is 15 amino acids long. The CDR3 loop reads CAISESGQGNSEQFF. DNA of the CDR3: TGTGCCATCAGTGAATCGGGACAGGGGAACAGTGAGCAGTTCTTC.

The chain uses TRBV7-2 and TRBJ2-1; no firm D call. Germline V lookup: CDR1 SGHTA, CDR2 FQGNSA. The V and J ends lost 5 bases and 3 bases respectively, with 17 bases between them. CDR3 length: 16 amino acids. CDR3: CASSHVAAGFYNEQFF. The CDR3 DNA is TGTGCCAGCAGCCACGTCGCTGCTGGCTTCTACAATGAGCAGTTCTTC.

This rearrangement joins TRBV7-6 to TRBJ2-5; TRBD1 matches at 8 bases. With 2 bases clipped from V and 3 bases from J, the junction kept 5 bases outside the gene matches. The CDR3 has 15 residues. Looked up from germline, CDR1 is SGHVS and CDR2 is FNYEAQ. CDR3 sequence (DNA): TGTGCCAGCAGCTTACTCACAGGGGGAGAAGAGACCCAGTACTTC. It codes for CASSLLTGGEETQYF.

The chain employs TRBV6-6 and TRBJ1-2, with 8 nucleotides matching TRBD1. This CDR3 is built from 14 residues. The ends lost 7 bases at V and 3 bases at J; junction bases unmatched: 7. Germline CDR1 reads MNHNY; CDR2 reads SVGAGI (reference sequence). The CDR3 DNA is TGTGCCAGCACTTTACAGGGGGACCACTATGGCTACACCTTC. As protein: CASTLQGDHYGYTF.

The CDR3 DNA reads as TGTGCCAGCAGCCTGACGAGGGGAGGGAACTATGGCTACACCTTC. This translates into CASSLTRGGNYGYTF. This chain joins TRBV7-2 and TRBJ1-2; possible D gene TRBD1, 5 bases. The CDR3 has 15 residues. Per the germline V gene, CDR1 is SGHTA and CDR2 is FQGNSA. V lost 5 bases and J 2 bases, leaving 15 bases between the germline ends.